In its sample, the clone carrying this T cell receptor (beta chain) was seen a few times. The sample is drawn from a study of blood T cell repertoires in COVID-19. Study-level background: COVID-19 samples collected from the United States, Italy and Spain covered acute and convalescent phases. Sample material is recorded as cDNA or gDNA derived from T cells, B-cell-depleted T cells, or PBMCs.

Original methodology: Reference gene primer amplification in the assay estimated nucleated cell counts. Produced via immunoSEQ multiplex PCR; TCRdb's table is partial and in-frame only. D and trimming come from the DNA, and the V and J calls and clone size come from that table. This sample carries 100,000 to 120,000 clones, roughly four fifths of them seen once, and the ten largest clones take about 17%. J lost 2 bases, V lost 7 bases, and 14 bases had no gene match. CDR1 and CDR2 (germline): ENHRY, SYGVKD. This CDR3 spans 18 amino acids. The specimen was peripheral blood. The clonotype originates from an older woman with acute or convalescent COVID-19. The chain uses TRBV10-3 and TRBJ2-2; TRBD2 matches at 9 bases. The CDR3 nucleotides are TGTGCCATCAATCCCTTGAACAGGGGACTAGCAAACACCGGGGAGCTGTTTTTT. This translates into CAINPLNRGLANTGELFF.